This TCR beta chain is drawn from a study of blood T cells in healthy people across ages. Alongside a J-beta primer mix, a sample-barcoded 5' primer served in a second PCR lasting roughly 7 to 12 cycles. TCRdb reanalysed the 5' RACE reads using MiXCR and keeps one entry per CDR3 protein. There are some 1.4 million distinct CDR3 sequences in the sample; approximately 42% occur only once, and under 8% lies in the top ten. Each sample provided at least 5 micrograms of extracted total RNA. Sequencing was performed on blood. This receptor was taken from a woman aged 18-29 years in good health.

The CDR3 coding sequence is TGCGCCAGCAGCTTGTCTTACGGGACTAGCGCATCCTACAATGAGCAGTTCTTC. Its protein is CASSLSYGTSASYNEQFF. The chain recombines TRBV5-1 with TRBJ2-1; 10 nucleotides align to TRBD2. CDR1 and CDR2 (germline): SGHRS, YFSETQ. This CDR3 contains 18 residues. V was clipped by 1 base and J by 1 base; unmatched bases: 8.